Below, one T cell receptor beta chain is given with its context. The entry originates in a study of blood T cells in healthy people across ages. A second PCR of about 7 to 12 cycles used a sample-barcoded 5' primer and a J-beta primer mix. TCRdb used MiXCR to reprocess the 5' RACE reads, holding one entry per CDR3 protein. The table records roughly 800,000 distinct CDR3 sequences, 20% to 30% of them present only once. J gave up 3 bases and V 2 bases, and 5 bases lay outside the gene matches. There are 15 residues in the CDR3. Germline CDR1 MDHEN, CDR2 SYDVKM. Each sample gave at least 6.5 million isolated PBMCs. This same sample was also taken into another study, of T cells of mothers and their children.

The specimen was blood. The genes are TRBV28 and TRBJ2-5; 8 bases agree with TRBD1. This TCR was sampled from a boy aged 10-17 years in good health. This chain's CDR3 is CASSLPADREETQYF. As DNA, the CDR3 is TGTGCCAGCAGTTTACCGGCGGACAGGGAAGAGACCCAGTACTTC.